The entry that follows covers one T cell receptor beta chain sequence. The target of this receptor is not known. No base qualities exist here, and no much larger clone lies one base off it. This sample was taken from a study of shared clonotypes between healthy human individuals (dated by TCRdb to about 2020). Background for the entire study: Two women and a few men aged 18 to 49 years were included in the cohort. Libraries were prepared and TCR repertoires were sequenced by different laboratories using diverse techniques, in order to increase sequencing depth and limit assay-specific biases. For each donor, CD4 naive and CD4 memory were each given three plates, CD8 naive was given two plates, and CD8 memory was given one plate. Per donor, leukapheresis produced somewhere between about 0.8 and 9 billion PBMCs. To estimate repertoire size and how much clonotype sharing occurs between individuals, the study deeply sequenced the blood TCR repertoires of about five healthy adults. Broader findings and caveats from the paper: Naive subsets generally had larger estimated clonotype richness than memory subsets did. Rarefaction of sorted-subset datasets indicated incomplete sequencing despite the large sequencing depth. Sampling was restricted to blood, and TCR repertoires in tissue are likely to differ from TCR repertoires in blood. Based on pairwise subsampling, the degree of clonotype sharing among donors was expected to be affected by sequencing depth. Higher generation probabilities were observed for clonotypes shared by all four sorted-subset donors than for non-shared clonotypes. Because the study included a small number of donors, the genetic and exposure-history diversity represented was limited. When a few donors were compared, the shared fraction of clonotypes was 5% to 6.5% for naive CD4, 3.5% to 4% for naive CD8, about 2.4% for memory CD4, and approximately 0.4% for memory CD8.

V is shortened by 4 bases, J by 7 bases, and the region joining them spans 14 bases. Per the germline V gene (reference sequence), MNHEY is the CDR1 and SMNVEV is the CDR2. The cysteine opens and the phenylalanine closes a CDR3 of 14 amino acids. The only DNA kept is the CDR3, 42 bases in frame from the first base. Using the deep immunoSEQ assay, multiplex PCR amplified TCR CDR3 regions from genomic DNA. Genomic DNA extracted from each cell subset was distributed evenly over all wells of several immunoSEQ 96-well plates, and each plate served as one replicate. For sorted subsets, approximately 200 ng of genomic DNA, equivalent to roughly 33,000 T cell genomes, went into each replicate PCR. The purified libraries were quantified using a Qubit 3.0 fluorometer, sized with a Bioanalyzer 2100, and then quantified again using the KAPA Library Quantification kit. Every immunoSEQ 96-well plate was sequenced on a dedicated single-read 150-cycle Illumina NextSeq 550 flow cell. As for the original processing: Because the immunoSEQ output held only junctional sequences and lacked quality scores, the filtering could not match the filtering applied to full-length reads. Sequences were annotated with PyIR, a Python wrapper for IgBLAST v1.9, using IMGT germline references to assign V/J genes and CDR3. Reads were removed for weak V/J assignments (E-value above 1e-6), missing CDR3, stop codons, out-of-frame junctions, or ambiguous translated residues. V3J clonotypes were defined as sequences sharing an identical inferred V gene, J gene, and CDR3 amino acid sequence. Percentage overlap between repertoires was computed as shared unique clonotypes divided by the size of the smaller repertoire. RTK rarefaction, the Chao1 estimator, and Recon v2.1 estimates of unobserved clonotypes were used to assess repertoire richness. Generation probabilities were computed with OLGA for all TCRbeta clonotypes obtained by the gDNA method from four donors. The table comes from immuneACCESS by way of TCRdb, which keeps in-frame sequences with V and J called. Part of the clones is missing from these tables; in studies checked, under half for an unresolved V gene and the rest for unknown reasons. V and J calls and clone size come straight from that table; D and trimming were deduced from the DNA. A total of approximately 600,000 clones appear in this sample, roughly 95% of them only once. The ten top clones hold about 0.11% of the sample.

CD8 naive samples were obtained by positive selection for CCR7 among CD45RO-negative cells, yielding a CD45RA+CCR7+ population from which TemRA cells were excluded. Healthy HIV-negative adults with no recently reported acute infections or vaccinations were included as donors. Only Caucasian adults living in Nashville, Tennessee, USA were represented among the donors. Blood was obtained by leukapheresis, after which PBMCs were separated by Ficoll-Histopaque density gradient centrifugation and cryopreserved in liquid nitrogen vapor phase. Purity and quantity of every magnetically sorted T cell population were checked by analytical flow cytometry. Genomic DNA was isolated from every sorted fraction and measured by UV absorbance on a Nanodrop 2000c.

Recombination linked TRBV27 to TRBJ1-5; TRBD1 could be the D gene, as 5 bases match. This receptor was taken from a woman under 40 in good health. Sequencing was carried out using naive CD8+ T cells sorted from blood. Read against the paper, the sample's cell subset or site label means: CD45RA+CCR7+. The nucleotide sequence is given as TGTGCCAGCAGTTATTCGGGGGATGTACAGCCCCAGCATTTT. This encodes CASSYSGDVQPQHF.